A single sample gave rise to the 30 T cell receptor beta chains below, sequenced in a study of cytomegalovirus exposure and HLA in healthy donors. Sequencing used immunoSEQ multiplex PCR; TCRdb keeps in-frame clones, though not all of them. The table has 200,000 to 300,000 clones, about 90% seen once; the top ten hold approximately 3%. Sequencing input: PBMCs. Receptor source: a young woman in good health and CMV-seronegative.

The chain has TRBV4-3 and TRBJ2-3; the D gene is possibly TRBD2 (6 bases). In germline, CDR1 is LGHNA, CDR2 YSLEER. CDR3 length: 18 amino acids. Trimming shortened V by 2 bases and J by 0 bases, and 18 bases separated the two germline ends. CDR3 sequence reads: CASSQSSGFLGSTDTQYF. The CDR3 DNA is TGCGCCAGCAGCCAAAGTAGCGGCTTCCTAGGTAGCACAGATACGCAGTATTTT.

This chain uses TRBV11-2 with TRBJ1-1; D is perhaps TRBD1 (5 bases). This CDR3 spans 15 amino acids. In germline, CDR1 is SGHAT, CDR2 FQNNGV. Trimming removed 0 bases from V and 0 bases from J, with 8 bases in between. The CDR3 region has the DNA TGTGCCAGCAGCTTAGAACAGGTCCTGAACACTGAAGCTTTCTTT. It specifies CASSLEQVLNTEAFF. The full variable domain, completed using reference TRBV11-2 and TRBJ1-1, is EAGVAQSPRYKIIEKRQSVAFWCNPISGHATLYWYQQILGQGPKLLIQFQNNGVVDDSQLPKDRFSAERLKGVDSTLKIQPAKLEDSAVYLCASSLEQVLNTEAFFGQGTRLTVV.

V and J are TRBV19 and TRBJ2-7; tentatively, D is TRBD1 (5 bases). The ends were cut back, 11 bases at V and 2 bases at J, with 19 bases in the middle. The germline V gene has CDR1 LNHDA and CDR2 SQIVND (reference sequence). The CDR3 loop spans 14 amino acids. The CDR3 coding sequence is TGTGCCTATGAACCCCGGACAAGGCCCTACGAGCAGTACTTC. Translating it yields CAYEPRTRPYEQYF.

This clone was seen a handful of times. This sequence joins TRBV6-4 and TRBJ2-1, with TRBD2 matching 12 bases. The trim removed 3 bases at V and 9 bases at J, leaving 6 bases unmatched. Germline CDR1 MRHNA, CDR2 SNTAGT. The CDR3 consists of 15 residues. CDR3 DNA sequence: TGTGCCAGCAGTGAAGGACTAGCGGGACATAGTGAGCAGTTCTTC. Its protein is CASSEGLAGHSEQFF.

The gene calls are TRBV19 and TRBJ2-1; 9 nucleotides match TRBD2. V dropped 5 bases and J dropped 8; count of bases not matched to a gene: 10. The CDR3 consists of 15 residues. Germline CDR1 reads LNHDA; CDR2 reads SQIVND (reference sequence). The CDR3 DNA is TGTGCCAGTAGTTTCGCGGGAGGGCCTGTCCATGAGCAGTTCTTC. It yields the protein CASSFAGGPVHEQFF.

The chain carries TRBV5-6 and TRBJ2-7, with D perhaps TRBD1 (7 bases). Trimming took 0 bases from V and 7 from J, leaving 14 bases between them. Germline-derived CDR1 and CDR2 are SGHDT and YYEEEE. This CDR3 has 14 amino acids. The CDR3 loop is CASSLGQGGGEQYF. For the CDR3, the DNA is TGTGCCAGCAGCTTGGGACAGGGAGGTGGGGAGCAGTACTTC.

The rearrangement joins TRBV4-1 to TRBJ2-5; D might be TRBD2 (6 bases). The CDR3 has 13 amino acids. CDR1 MGHRA and CDR2 YSYEKL come from the germline V gene. Trimming took 1 base from V and 5 from J, leaving 8 bases between them. CDR3 region: CASSQGLAETQYF. The DNA of the CDR3 is TGCGCCAGCAGCCAAGGCCTAGCGGAGACCCAGTACTTC.

This chain uses TRBV6-4 with TRBJ2-1, with TRBD2 identical over 12 bases. J gave up 8 bases and V 6 bases, and 11 bases lay outside the gene matches. The CDR3 covers 16 residues. Germline V gives CDR1 MRHNA, CDR2 SNTAGT. This chain's CDR3 is CASSPRGLAGYDEQFF. CDR3 coding DNA: TGTGCCAGCAGCCCCCGCGGACTAGCGGGATACGATGAGCAGTTCTTC.

J is TRBJ2-7 and V is TRBV28; 7 bases map to TRBD2. J lost 0 bases, V lost 2 bases, and 10 bases had no gene match. Germline V CDR1 and CDR2: MDHEN, SYDVKM. The CDR3 spans 17 residues. CDR3 DNA sequence: TGTGCCAGCAGTTTAATCGGCGCGGGAGCCGGCTCCTACGAGCAGTACTTC. Translated, it gives CASSLIGAGAGSYEQYF.

The chain couples TRBV5-6 to TRBJ2-3; D might be TRBD1 or TRBD2, each matching 5 bases. This CDR3 has 15 amino acids. The V end lost 0 bases, the J end lost 1 base, and 9 bases lay between the germline ends. Germline assignment: CDR1 SGHDT and CDR2 YYEEEE. CDR3 protein: CASSLAQGGTDTQYF. The CDR3 nucleotides are TGTGCCAGCAGCTTGGCCCAGGGAGGCACAGATACGCAGTATTTT.

The chain combines TRBV4-3 with TRBJ1-1, with TRBD1 matching over 9 bases. Germline values: CDR1 LGHNA, CDR2 YSLEER. The ends lost 4 bases at V and 4 bases at J; junction bases unmatched: 1. The CDR3 length is 13 residues. The CDR3 sequence: CASSLDRGTEAFF. CDR3 sequence (DNA): TGCGCCAGCAGCCTGGACAGGGGCACTGAAGCTTTCTTT.

The CDR3 bases are TGTGCCAGCAGGACCATAGCGGGTTTCCAAGAGACCCAGTACTTC. Its translation is CASRTIAGFQETQYF. The chain has TRBV5-5 and TRBJ2-5, with TRBD2 matching over 7 bases. Per the germline V gene, CDR1 is SGHKS and CDR2 is YYEKEE (reference sequence). The V segment lost 5 bases and the J segment 1 base; nucleotides outside the gene matches: 8. CDR3 length: 15 residues.

The chain carries TRBV9 and TRBJ2-3, with D unresolved. Trimming stripped 3 bases from V and 1 base from J, with 6 bases between. This CDR3 has 13 amino acids. Germline V lookup: CDR1 SGDLS, CDR2 YYNGEE. The CDR3 bases are TGTGCCAGCAGCGAGCCCGGCACAGATACGCAGTATTTT. Protein sequence: CASSEPGTDTQYF.

The chain is built from TRBV6-5 and TRBJ2-4; maybe TRBD1 (5 bases). The CDR3 is 14 amino acids. V was shortened by 4 bases and J by 9 bases, with 16 bases between the two germline ends. Germline CDR1 is MNHEY and CDR2 is SVGAGI. CDR3 nucleotide sequence: TGTGCCAGCAGTTGGGGCTCAAACGTAGGCATTCAGTACTTC. Amino acid sequence: CASSWGSNVGIQYF.

The V call is TRBV27, the J call TRBJ1-4; D is undetermined. The CDR3 contains 14 residues. V was shortened by 5 bases and J by 0 bases, with 7 bases between the two germline ends. Germline V gene sequence: CDR1 MNHEY, CDR2 SMNVEV (reference sequence). CDR3 sequence (DNA): TGTGCCAGCAGTCACAAACCAACTAATGAAAAACTGTTTTTT. Translating gives CASSHKPTNEKLFF.

The V gene is TRBV13, the J gene TRBJ2-2; no firm D call. Trimming cost V 5 bases and J 1 base, with 8 bases left between them. Germline lookup yields CDR1 PRHDT and CDR2 FYEKMQ (reference sequence). CDR3 length equals 14 residues. The CDR3 protein is CASSVGRNTGELFF. The CDR3 DNA sequence: TGTGCCAGCAGCGTCGGACGGAACACCGGGGAGCTGTTTTTT.

V usage is TRBV6-6 and J usage is TRBJ2-7; tentative D call: TRBD2 (6 bases). The CDR3 contains 15 residues. Trimming cost V 5 bases and J 2 bases, with 16 bases left between them. Germline CDR1 and CDR2: MNHNY and SVGAGI (reference sequence). For the CDR3, the DNA is TGTGCCAGCAGTGACCGGGGGTCCGCAGCCTACGAGCAGTACTTC. It specifies CASSDRGSAAYEQYF.

The V call is TRBV7-2, the J call TRBJ2-7; D unclear. The CDR3 totals 13 residues. Trimming removed 0 bases from V and 6 bases from J, with 9 bases in between. Germline V CDR1 and CDR2: SGHTA, FQGNSA. Here the CDR3 reads CASSLAARSEQYF. CDR3 bases: TGTGCCAGCAGCTTAGCTGCGCGTTCCGAGCAGTACTTC.

The count of this clone is one. The chain carries TRBV11-2 and TRBJ2-7, with D tentatively TRBD1 (5 bases). Trimming shortened V by 6 bases and J by 5 bases, and 17 bases separated the two germline ends. Germline V gene data show CDR1 as SGHAT and CDR2 as FQNNGV. The CDR3 has 14 amino acids. Here the CDR3 reads CASRRGREDNEQYF. The DNA of the CDR3 is TGTGCCAGCAGGAGAGGCAGGGAAGATAACGAGCAGTACTTC. Full variable domain (rest looked up from reference TRBV11-2 and TRBJ2-7): EAGVAQSPRYKIIEKRQSVAFWCNPISGHATLYWYQQILGQGPKLLIQFQNNGVVDDSQLPKDRFSAERLKGVDSTLKIQPAKLEDSAVYLCASRRGREDNEQYFGPGTRLTVT.

The genes are TRBV4-1 and TRBJ2-3, with 7 bases matching TRBD2. This CDR3 contains 16 residues. Germline V gene sequence: CDR1 MGHRA, CDR2 YSYEKL. V dropped 6 bases and J dropped 0; count of bases not matched to a gene: 9. The CDR3 region is CASSYFSSGSTDTQYF. CDR3 DNA: TGCGCCAGCAGTTACTTTTCTAGCGGTAGCACAGATACGCAGTATTTT.

The chain employs TRBV28 and TRBJ2-1; D is undetermined. V shed 1 base and J shed 0 bases, with 7 bases lying between them. The CDR3 spans 15 residues. CDR1 and CDR2 from the germline V gene are MDHEN and SYDVKM. CDR3 region: CASSLYRGSYNEQFF. The DNA of the CDR3 is TGTGCCAGCAGTTTATACAGAGGCTCCTACAATGAGCAGTTCTTC.

The genes are TRBV19 and TRBJ2-7, with 8 bases lining up with TRBD1. Germline lookup yields CDR1 LNHDA and CDR2 SQIVND (reference sequence). This CDR3 contains 14 residues. Trimming removed 6 bases from V and 0 bases from J; junction bases left unmatched: 4. The CDR3 loop is CASSLTGGSYEQYF. CDR3 sequence (DNA): TGTGCCAGTAGCTTAACAGGGGGCTCCTACGAGCAGTACTTC.

The chain couples TRBV11-2 to TRBJ2-5, with D perhaps matching TRBD1 (5 bases). The CDR3 sequence is 15 residues long. Per germline, CDR1 SGHAT and CDR2 FQNNGV. Trimming removed 0 bases at V and 1 base at J, with 9 bases between. In DNA form, the CDR3 reads TGTGCCAGCAGCTTAGATGGCGACAGCCAAGAGACCCAGTACTTC. It specifies CASSLDGDSQETQYF.

The chain joins TRBV11-3 to TRBJ2-7; D is undetermined. This CDR3 is 16 amino acids long. Germline V CDR1 and CDR2: SGHNT, YENEEA. V dropped 1 base and J dropped 0 bases, with 13 bases sitting between them. This CDR3 reads CASSLAGPPSSYEQYF. The CDR3 DNA sequence: TGTGCCAGCAGCTTAGCCGGGCCTCCGAGCTCCTACGAGCAGTACTTC. The variable domain in full, completed from reference TRBV11-3 and TRBJ2-7, reads EAGVVQSPRYKIIEKKQPVAFWCNPISGHNTLYWYLQNLGQGPELLIRYENEEAVDDSQLPKDRFSAERLKGVDSTLKIQPAELGDSAVYLCASSLAGPPSSYEQYFGPGTRLTVT.

The V and J genes are TRBV7-8 and TRBJ1-1, with TRBD1 matching 9 bases. V lost 5 bases and J lost 5; bases outside the gene matches: 3. This CDR3 has 13 amino acids. Germline CDR1 reads SGHVS; CDR2 reads FQNEAQ. The CDR3 sequence: CASSEQGATEAFF. CDR3 in DNA: TGTGCCAGCAGCGAACAGGGGGCGACTGAAGCTTTCTTT.

The chain is built from TRBV19 and TRBJ2-7; no reliable D call. CDR3 length: 15 amino acids. CDR1 and CDR2 from the germline V gene are LNHDA and SQIVND (reference sequence). Trimming removed 3 bases at V and 6 bases at J, with 18 bases between. In DNA, the CDR3 is TGTGCCAGTAGTATCGACCACCCTCCGTCTGTCGAGCAGTACTTC. As protein: CASSIDHPPSVEQYF.

The chain couples TRBV23-1 to TRBJ2-2; no definite D call. TRBV23-1 is treated as an ORF (open reading frame) with a function not yet certain. Trimming pared 2 bases from V and 4 bases from J, leaving 8 bases between. CDR3 size: 14 residues. CDR3 DNA sequence: TGCGCCAGCAGTCAAAGTAGAGTCACCGGGGAGCTGTTTTTT. It translates to CASSQSRVTGELFF.

The gene calls are TRBV28 and TRBJ2-7; D possibly corresponds to TRBD2 (5 bases). V was pared by 5 bases and J by 2 bases, with 22 bases between. This CDR3 comprises 17 residues. CDR1 is MDHEN and CDR2 is SYDVKM in the germline V gene. CDR3 sequence reads: CASSTPSALENPYEQYF. The CDR3, as DNA: TGTGCCAGCAGTACACCCTCGGCACTAGAGAATCCCTACGAGCAGTACTTC.

CDR3 sequence (DNA): TGTGCCAGCAGCTTGGACCCAGGAAGTGGATATGGCTACACCTTC. It specifies CASSLDPGSGYGYTF. The chain carries TRBV5-5 and TRBJ1-2; no clear D. Germline V gene lookup returns CDR1 SGHKS and CDR2 YYEKEE (reference sequence). V was cut by 0 bases and J by 5 bases, with 14 bases left in between. The CDR3 is 15 amino acids.

This chain joins TRBV5-1 and TRBJ2-1; D may be TRBD1 (6 bases). This CDR3 contains 22 residues. Germline lookup yields CDR1 SGHRS and CDR2 YFSETQ. With 3 bases removed from V and 0 bases from J, the gap between germline ends came to 31 bases. The CDR3 reads CASSSETGSGFQMTSSYNEQFF. For the CDR3, the DNA is TGCGCCAGCAGCTCAGAAACAGGGTCGGGGTTCCAAATGACGAGCTCCTACAATGAGCAGTTCTTC.